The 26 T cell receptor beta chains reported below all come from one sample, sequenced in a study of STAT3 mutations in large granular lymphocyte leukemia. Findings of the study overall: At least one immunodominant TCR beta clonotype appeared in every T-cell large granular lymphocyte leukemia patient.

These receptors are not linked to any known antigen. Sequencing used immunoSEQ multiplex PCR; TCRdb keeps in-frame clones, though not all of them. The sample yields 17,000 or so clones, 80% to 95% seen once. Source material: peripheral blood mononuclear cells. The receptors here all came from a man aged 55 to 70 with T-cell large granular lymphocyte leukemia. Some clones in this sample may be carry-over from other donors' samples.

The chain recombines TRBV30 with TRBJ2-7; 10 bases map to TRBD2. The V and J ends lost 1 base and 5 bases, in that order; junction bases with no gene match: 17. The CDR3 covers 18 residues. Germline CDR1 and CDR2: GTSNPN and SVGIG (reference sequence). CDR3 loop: CAWSEGLAWGSLPDEQYF. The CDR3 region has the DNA TGTGCCTGGAGTGAGGGACTAGCGTGGGGCAGCTTACCCGACGAGCAGTACTTC.

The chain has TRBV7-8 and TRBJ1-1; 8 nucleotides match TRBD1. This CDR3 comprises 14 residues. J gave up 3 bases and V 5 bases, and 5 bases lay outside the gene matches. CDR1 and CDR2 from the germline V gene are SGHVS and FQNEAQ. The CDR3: CASSLTGVDTEAFF. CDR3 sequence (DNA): TGTGCCAGCAGCCTGACAGGGGTTGACACTGAAGCTTTCTTT.

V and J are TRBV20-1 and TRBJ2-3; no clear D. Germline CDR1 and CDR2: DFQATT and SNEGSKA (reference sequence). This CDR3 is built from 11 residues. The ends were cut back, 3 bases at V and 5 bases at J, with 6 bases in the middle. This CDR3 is CSASIGDTQYF. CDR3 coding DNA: TGCAGTGCTAGTATTGGAGATACGCAGTATTTT.

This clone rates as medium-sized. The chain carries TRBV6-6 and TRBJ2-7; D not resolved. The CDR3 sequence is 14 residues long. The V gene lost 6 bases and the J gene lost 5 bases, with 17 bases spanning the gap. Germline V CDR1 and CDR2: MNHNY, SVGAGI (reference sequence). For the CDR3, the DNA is TGTGCCAGCAGCCGTACAAAAGACAACCACGAGCAGTACTTC. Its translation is CASSRTKDNHEQYF.

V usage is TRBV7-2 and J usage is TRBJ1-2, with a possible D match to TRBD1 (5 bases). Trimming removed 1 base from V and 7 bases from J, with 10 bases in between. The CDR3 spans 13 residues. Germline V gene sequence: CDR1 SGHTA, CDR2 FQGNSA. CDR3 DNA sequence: TGTGCCAGCAGCTTAGGTGGGGGAACTGGCTACACCTTC. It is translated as CASSLGGGTGYTF.

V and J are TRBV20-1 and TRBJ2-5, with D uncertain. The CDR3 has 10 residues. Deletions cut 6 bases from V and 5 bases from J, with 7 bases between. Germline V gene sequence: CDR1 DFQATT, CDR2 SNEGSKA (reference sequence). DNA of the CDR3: TGCAGTGCCAACATGGAGACCCAGTACTTC. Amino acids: CSANMETQYF.

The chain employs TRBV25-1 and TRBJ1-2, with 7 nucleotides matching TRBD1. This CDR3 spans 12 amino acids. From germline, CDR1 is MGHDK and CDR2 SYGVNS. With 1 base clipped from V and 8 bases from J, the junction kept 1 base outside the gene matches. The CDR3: CASSESRGGYTF. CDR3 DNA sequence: TGTGCCAGCAGTGAATCCAGGGGGGGCTACACCTTC.

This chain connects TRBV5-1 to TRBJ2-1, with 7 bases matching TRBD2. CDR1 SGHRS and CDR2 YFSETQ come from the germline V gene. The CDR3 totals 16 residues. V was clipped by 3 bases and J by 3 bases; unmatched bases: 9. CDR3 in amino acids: CASSYSSGTNYNEQFF. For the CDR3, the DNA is TGCGCCAGCAGCTACTCGTCGGGGACTAACTACAATGAGCAGTTCTTC.

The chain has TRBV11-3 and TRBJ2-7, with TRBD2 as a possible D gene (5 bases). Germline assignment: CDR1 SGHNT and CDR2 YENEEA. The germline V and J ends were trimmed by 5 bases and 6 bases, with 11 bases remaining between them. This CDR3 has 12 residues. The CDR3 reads CASSVEVGEQYF. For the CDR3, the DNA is TGTGCCAGCAGCGTGGAGGTTGGCGAGCAGTACTTC.

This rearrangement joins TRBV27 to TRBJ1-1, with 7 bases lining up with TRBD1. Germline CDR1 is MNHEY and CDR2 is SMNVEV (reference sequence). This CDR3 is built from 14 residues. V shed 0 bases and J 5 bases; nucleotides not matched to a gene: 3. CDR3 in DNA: TGTGCCAGCAGTTTATCACAGGGGAGGACTGAAGCTTTCTTT. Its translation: CASSLSQGRTEAFF.

In DNA form, the CDR3 reads TGTGCCATCAGGCAGAGCTCTGGGGCCAACGTCCTGACTTTC. It yields the protein CAIRQSSGANVLTF. The chain recombines TRBV10-3 with TRBJ2-6; D gene unclear. The V gene lost 6 bases and the J gene lost 0 bases, with 6 bases spanning the gap. Per the germline V gene, CDR1 is ENHRY and CDR2 is SYGVKD. The CDR3 runs 14 residues.

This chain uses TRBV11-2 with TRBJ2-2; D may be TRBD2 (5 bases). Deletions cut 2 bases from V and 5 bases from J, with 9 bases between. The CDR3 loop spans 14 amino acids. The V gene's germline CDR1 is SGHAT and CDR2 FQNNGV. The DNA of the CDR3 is TGTGCCAGCAGCTTACGCGCGGGTACCGGGGAGCTGTTTTTT. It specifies CASSLRAGTGELFF.

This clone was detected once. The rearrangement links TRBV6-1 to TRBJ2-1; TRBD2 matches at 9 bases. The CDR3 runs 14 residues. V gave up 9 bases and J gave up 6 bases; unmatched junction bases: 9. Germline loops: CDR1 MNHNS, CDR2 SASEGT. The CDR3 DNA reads TGTGCCAGTGGGGCGCGGGAGGGCCCCAATGAGCAGTTCTTC. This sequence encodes CASGAREGPNEQFF.

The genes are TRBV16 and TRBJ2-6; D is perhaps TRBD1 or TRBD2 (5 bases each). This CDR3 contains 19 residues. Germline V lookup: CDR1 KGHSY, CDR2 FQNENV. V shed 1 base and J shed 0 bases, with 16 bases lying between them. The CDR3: CASSQLRGSADSGANVLTF. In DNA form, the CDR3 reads TGTGCCAGCAGCCAATTGAGGGGCAGTGCCGACTCTGGGGCCAACGTCCTGACTTTC.

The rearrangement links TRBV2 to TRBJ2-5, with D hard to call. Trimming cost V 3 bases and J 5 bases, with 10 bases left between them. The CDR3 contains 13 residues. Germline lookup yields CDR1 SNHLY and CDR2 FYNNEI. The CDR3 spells CASSELNLETQYF. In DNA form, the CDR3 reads TGTGCCAGCAGTGAGCTAAATTTGGAGACCCAGTACTTC.

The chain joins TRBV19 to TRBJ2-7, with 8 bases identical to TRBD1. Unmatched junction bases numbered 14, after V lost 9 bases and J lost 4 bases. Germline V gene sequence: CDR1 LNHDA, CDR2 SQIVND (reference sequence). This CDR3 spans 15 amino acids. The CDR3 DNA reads TGTGCCAGCCGGGACGGACAGGGAAGTAATTACGAGCAGTACTTC. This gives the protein CASRDGQGSNYEQYF. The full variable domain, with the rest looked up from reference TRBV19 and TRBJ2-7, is DGGITQSPKYLFRKEGQNVTLSCEQNLNHDAMYWYRQDPGQGLRLIYYSQIVNDFQKGDIAEGYSVSREKKESFPLTVTSAQKNPTAFYLCASRDGQGSNYEQYFGPGTRLTVT.

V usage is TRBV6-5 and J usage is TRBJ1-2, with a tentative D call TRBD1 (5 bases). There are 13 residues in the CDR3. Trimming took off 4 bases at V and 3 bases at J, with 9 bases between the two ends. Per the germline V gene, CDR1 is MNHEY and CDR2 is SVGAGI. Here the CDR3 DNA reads TGTGCCAGCAGTTCGGGACGGGACTATGGCTACACCTTC. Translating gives CASSSGRDYGYTF.

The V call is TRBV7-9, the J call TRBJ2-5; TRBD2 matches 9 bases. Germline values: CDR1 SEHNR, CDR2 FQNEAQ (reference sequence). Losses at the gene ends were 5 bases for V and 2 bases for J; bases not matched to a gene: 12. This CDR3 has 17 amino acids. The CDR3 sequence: CASSLPGTSTGQETQYF. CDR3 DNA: TGTGCCAGCAGCCTTCCTGGGACTAGCACCGGGCAAGAGACCCAGTACTTC.

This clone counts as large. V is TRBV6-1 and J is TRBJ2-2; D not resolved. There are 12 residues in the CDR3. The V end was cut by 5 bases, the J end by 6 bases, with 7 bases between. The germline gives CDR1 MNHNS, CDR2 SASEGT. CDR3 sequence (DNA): TGTGCCAGCAGTCAAAGACCCGGGGAGCTGTTTTTT. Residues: CASSQRPGELFF.

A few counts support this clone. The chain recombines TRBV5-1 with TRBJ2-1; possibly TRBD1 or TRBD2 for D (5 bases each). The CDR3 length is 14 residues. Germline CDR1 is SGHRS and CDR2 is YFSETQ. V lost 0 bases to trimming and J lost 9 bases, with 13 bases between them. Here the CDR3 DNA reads TGCGCCAGCAGCTTGGGTGGGGGAGTGGCTGAGCAGTTCTTC. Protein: CASSLGGGVAEQFF.

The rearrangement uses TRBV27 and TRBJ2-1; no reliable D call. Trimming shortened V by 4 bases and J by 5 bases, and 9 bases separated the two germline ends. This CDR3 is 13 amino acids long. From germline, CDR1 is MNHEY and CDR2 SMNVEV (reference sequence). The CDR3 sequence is CASSYPGNNEQFF. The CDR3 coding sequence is TGTGCCAGCAGTTACCCGGGCAACAATGAGCAGTTCTTC.

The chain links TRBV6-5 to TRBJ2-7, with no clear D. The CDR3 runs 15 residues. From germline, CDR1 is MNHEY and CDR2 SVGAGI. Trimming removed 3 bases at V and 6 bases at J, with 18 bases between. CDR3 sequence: CASSYLGAASFEQYF. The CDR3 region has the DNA TGTGCCAGCAGTTATCTGGGTGCAGCCTCTTTCGAGCAGTACTTC.

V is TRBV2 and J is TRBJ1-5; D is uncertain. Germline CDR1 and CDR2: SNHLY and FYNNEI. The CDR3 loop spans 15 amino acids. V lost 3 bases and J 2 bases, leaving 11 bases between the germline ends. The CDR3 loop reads CASSEAPRGNQPQHF. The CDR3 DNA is TGTGCCAGCAGTGAGGCCCCGAGGGGCAATCAGCCCCAGCATTTT. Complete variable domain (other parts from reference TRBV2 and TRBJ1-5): EPEVTQTPSHQVTQMGQEVILRCVPISNHLYFYWYRQILGQKVEFLVSFYNNEISEKSEIFDDQFSVERPDGSNFTLKIRSTKLEDSAMYFCASSEAPRGNQPQHFGDGTRLSIL.

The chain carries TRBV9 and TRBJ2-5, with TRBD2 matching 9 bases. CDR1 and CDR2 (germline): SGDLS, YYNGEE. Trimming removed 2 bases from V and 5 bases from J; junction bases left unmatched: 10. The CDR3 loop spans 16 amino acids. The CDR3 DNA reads TGTGCCAGCAGCGTTGAGGCTAGCGGGAAGGGTGAGACCCAGTACTTC. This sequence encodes CASSVEASGKGETQYF. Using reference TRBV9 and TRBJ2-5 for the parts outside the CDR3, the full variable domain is DSGVTQTPKHLITATGQRVTLRCSPRSGDLSVYWYQQSLDQGLQFLIQYYNGEERAKGNILERFSAQQFPDLHSELNLSSLELGDSALYFCASSVEASGKGETQYFGPGTRLLVL.

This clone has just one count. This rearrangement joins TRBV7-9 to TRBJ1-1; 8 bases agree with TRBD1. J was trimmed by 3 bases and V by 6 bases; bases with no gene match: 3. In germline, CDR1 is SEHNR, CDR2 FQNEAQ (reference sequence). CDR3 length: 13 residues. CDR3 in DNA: TGTGCCAGCAGGACACAGGGGGACACTGAAGCTTTCTTT. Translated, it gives CASRTQGDTEAFF.

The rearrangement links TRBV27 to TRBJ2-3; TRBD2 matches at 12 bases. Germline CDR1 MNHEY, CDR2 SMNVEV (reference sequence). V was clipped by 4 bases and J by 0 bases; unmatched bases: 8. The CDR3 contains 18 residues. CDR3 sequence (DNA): TGTGCCAGCAGTTCGGGACTAGCGGGCCCTCCTAGCACAGATACGCAGTATTTT. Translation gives CASSSGLAGPPSTDTQYF.